This T cell receptor beta chain was recovered during a study of T cells in Graves' hyperthyroidism and ophthalmopathy. Study as a whole: Peripheral blood sampling occurred at initial diagnosis, before any treatment. Overall study findings and caveats: Before onset, ophthalmopathy was predicted by the model a median around 6 months earlier. Ophthalmopathy was told apart from stable hyperthyroidism by a 13 V-J model.

V was cut by 4 bases and J by 8 bases, with 11 bases left in between. CDR1 and CDR2 (germline): LNHDA, SQIVND (reference sequence). The CDR3 sequence is 13 residues long. RNA transcripts were the template for amplifying TCR beta CDR3 regions. First-round RT-PCR with HTBI primers amplified the TCR CDR3 region. TCRdb analysed the multiplex PCR reads with MiXCR anew, one entry per CDR3 protein. The top ten hold 25% to 30% of the sample, which has approximately 400,000 distinct CDR3 sequences, around an eighth seen once. Fresh peripheral blood, about 9.6 ml, yielded the PBMCs. A word on this clonotype: Its target is not known.

This TCR derives from a middle-aged man with Graves' ophthalmopathy. V and J are TRBV19 and TRBJ1-4; a weak D match, TRBD1 (5 bases). Sequenced input: blood. CDR3 bases: TGTGCCAGTAGTACGGGACGGGGAGAAAAACTGTTTTTT. It is translated as CASSTGRGEKLFF.